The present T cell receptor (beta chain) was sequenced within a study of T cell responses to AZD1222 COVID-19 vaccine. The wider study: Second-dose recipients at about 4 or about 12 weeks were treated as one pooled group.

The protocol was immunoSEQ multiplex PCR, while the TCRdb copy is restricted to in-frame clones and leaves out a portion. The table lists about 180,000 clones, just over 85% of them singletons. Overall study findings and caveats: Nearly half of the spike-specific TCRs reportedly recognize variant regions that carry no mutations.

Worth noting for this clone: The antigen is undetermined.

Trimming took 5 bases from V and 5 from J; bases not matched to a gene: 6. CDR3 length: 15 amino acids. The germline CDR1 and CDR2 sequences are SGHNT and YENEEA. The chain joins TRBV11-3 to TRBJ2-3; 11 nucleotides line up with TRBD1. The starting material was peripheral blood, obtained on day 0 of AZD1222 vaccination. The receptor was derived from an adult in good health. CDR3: CASSTPGQGVDTQYF. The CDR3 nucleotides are TGTGCCAGCAGCACGCCGGGACAGGGGGTAGATACGCAGTATTTT.